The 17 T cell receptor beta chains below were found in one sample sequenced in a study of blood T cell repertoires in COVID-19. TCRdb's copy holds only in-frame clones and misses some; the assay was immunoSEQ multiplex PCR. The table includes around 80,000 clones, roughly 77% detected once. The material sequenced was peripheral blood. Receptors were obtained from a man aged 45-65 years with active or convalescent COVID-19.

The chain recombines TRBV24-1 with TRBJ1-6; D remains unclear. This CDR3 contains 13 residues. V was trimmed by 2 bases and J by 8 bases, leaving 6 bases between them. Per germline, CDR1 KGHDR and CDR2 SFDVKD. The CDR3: CATSDSQYSPLHF. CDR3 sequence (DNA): TGTGCCACCAGTGATTCTCAGTATTCACCCCTCCACTTT.

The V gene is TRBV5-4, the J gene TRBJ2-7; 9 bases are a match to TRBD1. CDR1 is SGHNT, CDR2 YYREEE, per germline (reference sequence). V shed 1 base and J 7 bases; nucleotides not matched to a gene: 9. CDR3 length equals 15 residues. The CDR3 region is CASSLTGTGLPEQYF. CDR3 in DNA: TGTGCCAGCAGCTTGACCGGGACAGGGCTTCCGGAGCAGTACTTC.

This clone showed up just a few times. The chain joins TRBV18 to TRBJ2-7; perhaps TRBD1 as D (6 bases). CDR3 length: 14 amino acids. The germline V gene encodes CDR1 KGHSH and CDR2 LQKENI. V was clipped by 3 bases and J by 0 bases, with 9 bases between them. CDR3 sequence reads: CASSPGQSSYEQYF. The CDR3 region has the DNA TGTGCCAGCTCACCTGGACAGAGCTCCTACGAGCAGTACTTC.

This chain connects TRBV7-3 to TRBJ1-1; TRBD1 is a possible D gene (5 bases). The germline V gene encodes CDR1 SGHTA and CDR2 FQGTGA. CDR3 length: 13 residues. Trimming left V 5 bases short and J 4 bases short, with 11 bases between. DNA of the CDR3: TGTGCCAGCAGCCTACAGCAGGGCACTGAAGCTTTCTTT. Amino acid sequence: CASSLQQGTEAFF.

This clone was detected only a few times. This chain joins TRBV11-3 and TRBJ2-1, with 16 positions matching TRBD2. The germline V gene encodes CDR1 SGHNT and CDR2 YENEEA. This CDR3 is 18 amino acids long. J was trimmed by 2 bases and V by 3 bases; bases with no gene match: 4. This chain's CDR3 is CASSFSGTSGGAYNEQFF. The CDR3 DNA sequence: TGTGCCAGCAGCTTCTCCGGGACTAGCGGGGGGGCCTACAATGAGCAGTTCTTC.

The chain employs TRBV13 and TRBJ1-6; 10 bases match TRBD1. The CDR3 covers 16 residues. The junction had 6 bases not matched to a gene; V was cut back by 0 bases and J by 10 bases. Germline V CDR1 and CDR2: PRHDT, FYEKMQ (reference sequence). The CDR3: CASSLGGETGGSPLHF. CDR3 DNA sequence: TGTGCCAGCAGCTTAGGCGGGGAGACAGGGGGCTCACCCCTCCACTTT.

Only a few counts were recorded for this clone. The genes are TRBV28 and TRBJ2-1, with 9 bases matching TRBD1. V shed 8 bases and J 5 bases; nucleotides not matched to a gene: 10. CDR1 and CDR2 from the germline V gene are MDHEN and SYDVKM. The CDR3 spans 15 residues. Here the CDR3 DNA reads TGTGCCAGCCTGAAGTCCGGGACAGGGAACAATGAGCAGTTCTTC. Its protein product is CASLKSGTGNNEQFF.

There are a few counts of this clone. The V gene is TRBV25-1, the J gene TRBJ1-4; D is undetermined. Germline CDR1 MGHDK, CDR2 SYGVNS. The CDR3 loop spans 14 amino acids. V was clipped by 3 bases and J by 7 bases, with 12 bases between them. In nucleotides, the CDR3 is TGTGCCAGCAGTGATCGCCTAGACGGTGAAAAACTGTTTTTT. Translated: CASSDRLDGEKLFF. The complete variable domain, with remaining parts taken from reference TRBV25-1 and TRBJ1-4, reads EADIYQTPRYLVIGTGKKITLECSQTMGHDKMYWYQQDPGMELHLIHYSYGVNSTEKGDLSSESTVSRIRTEHFPLTLESARPSHTSQYLCASSDRLDGEKLFFGSGTQLSVL.

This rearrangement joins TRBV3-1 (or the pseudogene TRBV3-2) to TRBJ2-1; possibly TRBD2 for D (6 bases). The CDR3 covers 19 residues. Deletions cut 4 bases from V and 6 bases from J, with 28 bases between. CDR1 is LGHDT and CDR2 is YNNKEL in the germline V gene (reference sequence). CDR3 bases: TGTGCCAGCAGCCCTTCGGAGGGGAGGTGGGCTAGCTCTCGCAATGAGCAGTTCTTC. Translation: CASSPSEGRWASSRNEQFF.

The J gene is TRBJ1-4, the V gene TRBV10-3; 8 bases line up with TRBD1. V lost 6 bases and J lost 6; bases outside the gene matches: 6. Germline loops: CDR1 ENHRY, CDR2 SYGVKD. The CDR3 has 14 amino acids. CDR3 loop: CAIRKQGDDEKLFF. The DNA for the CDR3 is TGTGCCATCAGAAAACAGGGGGATGATGAAAAACTGTTTTTT.

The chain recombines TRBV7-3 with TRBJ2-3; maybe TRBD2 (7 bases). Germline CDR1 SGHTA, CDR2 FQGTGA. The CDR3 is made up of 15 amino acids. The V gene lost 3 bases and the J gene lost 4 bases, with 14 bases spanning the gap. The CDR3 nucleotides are TGTGCCAGCAGCTTGGGGGGGCCCGGCGCAGATACGCAGTATTTT. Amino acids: CASSLGGPGADTQYF.

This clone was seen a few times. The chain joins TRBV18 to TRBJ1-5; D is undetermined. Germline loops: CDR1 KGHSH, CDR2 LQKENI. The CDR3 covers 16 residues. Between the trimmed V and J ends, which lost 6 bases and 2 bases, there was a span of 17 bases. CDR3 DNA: TGTGCCAGCTCCCCAACGGGGTTCAGTGGCAATCAGCCCCAGCATTTT. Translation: CASSPTGFSGNQPQHF.

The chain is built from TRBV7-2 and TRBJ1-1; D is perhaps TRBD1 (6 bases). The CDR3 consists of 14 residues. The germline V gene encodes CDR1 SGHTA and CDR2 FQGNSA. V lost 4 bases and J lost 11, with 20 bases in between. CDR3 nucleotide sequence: TGTGCCAGCAGCTCGTATGGGGGCGCGGGTAGGGCTTTCTTT. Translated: CASSSYGGAGRAFF.

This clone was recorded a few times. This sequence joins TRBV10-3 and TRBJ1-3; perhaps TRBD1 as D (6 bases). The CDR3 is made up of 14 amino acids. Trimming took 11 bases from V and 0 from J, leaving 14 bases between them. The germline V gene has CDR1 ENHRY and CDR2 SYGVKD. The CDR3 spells CAARGGRSGNTIYF. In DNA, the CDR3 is TGTGCCGCCCGCGGGGGGCGCTCTGGAAACACCATATATTTT.

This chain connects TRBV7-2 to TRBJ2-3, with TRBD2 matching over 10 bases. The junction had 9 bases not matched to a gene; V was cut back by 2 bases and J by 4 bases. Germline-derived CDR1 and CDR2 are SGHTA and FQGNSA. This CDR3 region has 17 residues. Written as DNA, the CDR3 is TGTGCCAGCAGCTTATTCCCTAGCGGGAGCGTTCCAGATACGCAGTATTTT. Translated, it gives CASSLFPSGSVPDTQYF.

The CDR3 bases are TGTGCCAGCAGCCCTCGGGGGGCCAACGTCCTGACTTTC. It yields the protein CASSPRGANVLTF. The rearrangement uses TRBV7-9 and TRBJ2-6, with D uncertain. The CDR3 is made up of 13 amino acids. The germline V gene encodes CDR1 SEHNR and CDR2 FQNEAQ (reference sequence). Trimming stripped 5 bases from V and 4 bases from J, with 6 bases between.

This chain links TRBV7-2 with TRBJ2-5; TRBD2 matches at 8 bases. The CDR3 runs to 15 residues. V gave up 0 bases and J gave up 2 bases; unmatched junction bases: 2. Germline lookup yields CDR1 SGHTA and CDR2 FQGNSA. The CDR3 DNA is TGTGCCAGCAGCTTAGCACGGGGGGGGCAAGAGACCCAGTACTTC. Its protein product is CASSLARGGQETQYF.